Listed below are T cell receptor beta chains from one sample, sequenced in a study of shared clonotypes between healthy human individuals. Profiling relied on immunoSEQ multiplex PCR, and the TCRdb table lists in-frame clones only, not all of them. The data hold about 1,500,000 clones, with more than 95% observed a single time. The sequenced sample was naive CD4+ T cells sorted from blood. The receptor set was obtained from a man aged 30-40 years in good health. The CDR3 runs from the conserved cysteine through the conserved F or W. Fields, in order: D gene, V gene, J gene, CDR3 protein, CDR3 DNA. D genes are given only for firm matches.

-	TRBV28	TRBJ1-1	CASSSPGVGDTEAFF	TGTGCCAGCAGCAGCCCAGGTGTGGGGGACACTGAAGCTTTCTTT
-	TRBV9	TRBJ2-1	CASSVEWAGHRFF	TGTGCCAGCAGCGTAGAATGGGCAGGACATCGGTTCTTC
TRBD1	TRBV4-2	TRBJ2-7	CASSPRGLWEQYF	TGTGCCAGCAGCCCGAGGGGGCTATGGGAGCAGTACTTC
-	TRBV29-1	TRBJ2-3	CSAGDGTNPTDTQYF	TGCAGCGCCGGGGACGGAACGAACCCCACAGATACGCAGTATTTT
TRBD2	TRBV7-9	TRBJ2-3	CASSLNSGSITDTQYF	TGTGCCAGCAGCTTAAATAGCGGGAGTATTACAGATACGCAGTATTTT
-	TRBV7-9	TRBJ2-3	CASSLRGQPSTDTQYF	TGTGCCAGCAGCTTAAGAGGACAACCTAGCACAGATACGCAGTATTTT
-	TRBV4-1	TRBJ2-5	CASSQGGLAAQETQYF	TGCGCCAGCAGCCAAGGGGGGCTAGCGGCCCAAGAGACCCAGTACTTC
-	TRBV7-8	TRBJ1-2	CASSKQGEYGYTF	TGTGCCAGCAGCAAACAGGGAGAGTATGGCTACACCTTC
-	TRBV29-1	TRBJ2-1	CSVSVALKQFF	TGCAGCGTTTCCGTAGCTCTTAAGCAGTTCTTC
TRBD2	TRBV18	TRBJ2-3	CASSPLAGVGDTQYF	TGTGCCAGCTCACCCTTAGCGGGAGTAGGGGATACGCAGTATTTT
TRBD1	TRBV19	TRBJ2-3	CASMTGFTDTQYF	TGTGCCAGTATGACAGGGTTTACAGATACGCAGTATTTT
-	TRBV29-1	TRBJ2-5	CSVAYQETQYF	TGCAGCGTTGCGTACCAAGAGACCCAGTACTTC
TRBD1	TRBV29-1	TRBJ2-1	CSVYPAGQGNEQFF	TGCAGCGTCTACCCCGCGGGACAGGGAAATGAGCAGTTCTTC
-	TRBV30	TRBJ2-3	CAWSVRAGSTDTQYF	TGTGCCTGGAGTGTACGGGCAGGGAGCACAGATACGCAGTATTTT
-	TRBV28	TRBJ2-6	CASSSTASGANVLTF	TGTGCCAGCAGTTCGACAGCCTCTGGGGCCAACGTCCTGACTTTC
-	TRBV6-5	TRBJ2-1	CASSYVQGDEQFF	TGTGCCAGCAGTTACGTGCAGGGCGATGAGCAGTTCTTC
-	TRBV5-1	TRBJ1-5	CASSLLGHQPQHF	TGCGCCAGCAGCCTACTCGGGCATCAGCCCCAGCATTTT
TRBD1	TRBV4-2	TRBJ2-1	CASRGQGSFNEQFF	TGTGCCAGCAGGGGACAGGGTTCGTTCAATGAGCAGTTCTTC
TRBD2	TRBV11-2	TRBJ2-2	CASSRLAGENTGELFF	TGTGCCAGCAGCAGACTAGCGGGCGAGAACACCGGGGAGCTGTTTTTT
TRBD2	TRBV28	TRBJ2-7	CASSPSGTSGFSYEQYF	TGTGCCAGCAGTCCCTCTGGGACTAGCGGGTTCTCCTACGAGCAGTACTTC
-	TRBV7-9	TRBJ2-5	CASSPRDFQETQYF	TGTGCCAGCAGCCCCCGGGACTTCCAAGAGACCCAGTACTTC
-	TRBV6-6	TRBJ1-1	CASTGIANTEAFF	TGTGCCAGCACGGGGATTGCCAACACTGAAGCTTTCTTT
-	TRBV29-1	TRBJ1-2	CSVEGSLANYGYTF	TGCAGCGTTGAAGGGTCATTAGCTAACTATGGCTACACCTTC
TRBD2	TRBV7-6	TRBJ2-7	CASSLAVGLPYEQYF	TGTGCCAGCAGCTTAGCGGTGGGACTACCCTACGAGCAGTACTTC
TRBD1	TRBV15	TRBJ1-4	CATSSRTGGPFDEKLFF	TGTGCCACCAGCAGTCGGACAGGGGGCCCATTCGACGAAAAACTGTTTTTT
-	TRBV18	TRBJ2-3	CASSPPGRSDTQYF	TGTGCCAGCTCACCACCGGGACGATCAGATACGCAGTATTTT
TRBD2	TRBV6-5	TRBJ2-1	CASRPGLAGVWQFF	TGTGCCAGCAGACCCGGACTAGCGGGAGTTTGGCAGTTCTTC
-	TRBV15	TRBJ2-7	CATSRNTVIEQYF	TGTGCCACCAGCAGAAATACAGTTATCGAGCAGTACTTC
-	TRBV5-4	TRBJ1-3	CASSLAGRGNTIYF	TGTGCCAGCAGCTTGGCGGGGAGAGGAAACACCATATATTTT
TRBD2	TRBV19	TRBJ2-1	CASTVASGYNEQFF	TGTGCCAGTACGGTCGCTAGCGGCTACAATGAGCAGTTCTTC
-	TRBV14	TRBJ1-1	CASSRQYPNTEAFF	TGTGCCAGCAGTCGACAGTACCCAAACACTGAAGCTTTCTTT
-	TRBV9	TRBJ2-2	CASNPNGGSTGELFF	TGTGCCAGCAACCCTAACGGGGGTTCCACCGGGGAGCTGTTTTTT
TRBD2	TRBV12-5	TRBJ2-5	CASGWSLAEETQYF	TGTGCTAGTGGTTGGTCACTAGCGGAGGAGACCCAGTACTTC